Only a few counts were recorded for the clone carrying this TCR beta chain. V lost 0 bases, J lost 5 bases, and 12 bases lay in between. CDR1 is MGHRA, CDR2 YSYEKL, per germline. The CDR3 totals 15 residues. These data come from a study of T cell changes during pregnancy in multiple sclerosis. Assay used: immunoSEQ multiplex PCR; TCRdb lists only in-frame clones, some missing. The sample includes 35,000 to 55,000 clones, 80% to 95% seen only once; the top ten take 2% to 2.5%. This receptor was taken from a female donor with multiple sclerosis, enrolled in a pregnancy study. The chain has TRBV4-1 and TRBJ2-3; unclear D gene. This material consisted of peripheral blood, taken in the third trimester of pregnancy. Written as DNA, the CDR3 is TGCGCCAGCAGCCAAGATCTTTTCAGGTTAGATACGCAGTATTTT. Residues: CASSQDLFRLDTQYF.